A single sample is the source of the 10 T cell receptor beta chains below, sequenced in a study of Graves' ophthalmopathy and Graves' hyperthyroidism. The authors amplified TCR beta CDR3 regions, and they did so from RNA transcripts for repertoire sequencing. An opening RT-PCR round employed HTBI primers and preceded a second-round multiplex PCR. Via MiXCR, TCRdb re-called the multiplex PCR reads, giving one row per CDR3 protein. The sample lists around 670,000 distinct CDR3 sequences, approximately 40% seen once, with 44% in the top ten. The source material was peripheral blood. These receptors were obtained from an adult man with Graves' ophthalmopathy.

This clonotype was seen at least ten times. V is TRBV15 and J is TRBJ2-5, with 7 bases identical to TRBD1. CDR3 length: 15 residues. Germline V lookup: CDR1 LNHNV, CDR2 YYDKDF (reference sequence). The ends lost 5 bases at V and 4 bases at J; junction bases unmatched: 10. The CDR3 here is CATSGRQGAGETQYF. The DNA of the CDR3 is TGTGCCACCAGCGGGCGACAGGGTGCCGGAGAGACCCAGTACTTC.

This clonotype occurred many times. As DNA, the CDR3 is TGTGCCAGCAGCCCCGGGAGACCAACTAATGAAAAACTGTTTTTT. Its protein is CASSPGRPTNEKLFF. The V and J genes are TRBV7-6 and TRBJ1-4; D remains unclear. V was trimmed by 5 bases and J by 0 bases, leaving 10 bases between them. The germline V gene has CDR1 SGHVS and CDR2 FNYEAQ. This CDR3 has 15 amino acids.

This clonotype was picked up many times. This chain joins TRBV7-6 and TRBJ1-6; 9 bases map to TRBD1. V trimming: 1 base; J trimming: 8 bases; junction bases outside the gene matches: 3. Looked up from germline, CDR1 is SGHVS and CDR2 is FNYEAQ. This CDR3 is built from 15 residues. The CDR3, as DNA: TGTGCCAGCAGCTTAGACGGGACAGGGCATTCACCCCTCCACTTT. Residues: CASSLDGTGHSPLHF.

This clonotype was recorded a few times. The chain joins TRBV30 to TRBJ2-5; no clear D. CDR1 is GTSNPN, CDR2 SVGIG, per germline (reference sequence). V was trimmed by 1 base and J by 7 bases, leaving 7 bases between them. The CDR3 has 11 amino acids. The CDR3 sequence: CAWSGAGTQYF. The CDR3 nucleotides read TGTGCCTGGAGTGGAGCTGGGACCCAGTACTTC.

This chain uses TRBV20-1 with TRBJ1-2; D is ambiguous. The CDR3 spans 13 residues. V lost 2 bases to trimming and J lost 4 bases, with 11 bases between them. The germline V gene encodes CDR1 DFQATT and CDR2 SNEGSKA (reference sequence). CDR3 loop: CSARKIAVYGYTF. CDR3 nucleotide sequence: TGCAGTGCTAGAAAGATAGCGGTCTATGGCTACACCTTC.

In the case of this clonotype: This sequence may be a read error, since a much larger clone differs from it by one base. It is likely a read error, because the conserved phenylalanine at the end of the CDR3 is missing. The rearrangement uses TRBV7-9 and TRBJ2-5; the match to TRBD1 covers 7 bases. CDR3 size: 14 residues. After removal of 3 bases from V and 5 bases from J, the junction contained 6 bases not matched to a gene. Germline CDR1 is SEHNR and CDR2 is FQNEAQ (reference sequence). CDR3 region: CASSFDGTVETQYC. CDR3 coding DNA: TGTGCCAGCAGCTTTGACGGGACAGTGGAGACCCAGTACTGC.

In this sample, this clonotype turned up many times. J is TRBJ2-7 and V is TRBV2, with 7 nucleotides matching TRBD1. Germline V gene lookup returns CDR1 SNHLY and CDR2 FYNNEI. This CDR3 is built from 14 residues. Trimming cost V 3 bases and J 3 bases; bases outside gene matches: 5. As DNA, the CDR3 is TGTGCCAGCAGTGAGGGACAGACGGTCTACGAGCAGTACTTC. It encodes CASSEGQTVYEQYF.

Note on this clonotype: A read error may explain this, as a much larger clone is one base away. This sequence joins TRBV7-6 and TRBJ2-2; a weak D match, TRBD2 (5 bases). Per germline, CDR1 SGHVS and CDR2 FNYEAQ. The CDR3 has 14 amino acids. CDR3 bases: TGTGCCAACAGCTTAGGAGGAAACACCGGGGAGCTGTTTTTT. Amino acid sequence: CANSLGGNTGELFF.

This clonotype came up a few times. V is TRBV12-3 or TRBV12-4 and J is TRBJ1-2; TRBD1 aligns across 11 bases. The CDR3 extends over 16 amino acids. The trim removed 3 bases at V and 8 bases at J, leaving 11 bases unmatched. The CDR3 DNA reads as TGTGCCAGCAGTTTTACTTTTGGACAGGGGGCGCGGGGCTACACCTTC. Translation: CASSFTFGQGARGYTF.

The chain uses TRBV7-2 and TRBJ1-2, with 7 positions matching TRBD1. This CDR3 has 13 amino acids. The J segment lost 8 bases and the V segment lost 5 bases, leaving 8 bases of the junction unmatched. CDR1 SGHTA and CDR2 FQGNSA come from the germline V gene. CDR3 sequence reads: CASSPRQGQGYTF. The CDR3, as DNA: TGTGCCAGCAGCCCCCGACAGGGTCAAGGCTACACCTTC.